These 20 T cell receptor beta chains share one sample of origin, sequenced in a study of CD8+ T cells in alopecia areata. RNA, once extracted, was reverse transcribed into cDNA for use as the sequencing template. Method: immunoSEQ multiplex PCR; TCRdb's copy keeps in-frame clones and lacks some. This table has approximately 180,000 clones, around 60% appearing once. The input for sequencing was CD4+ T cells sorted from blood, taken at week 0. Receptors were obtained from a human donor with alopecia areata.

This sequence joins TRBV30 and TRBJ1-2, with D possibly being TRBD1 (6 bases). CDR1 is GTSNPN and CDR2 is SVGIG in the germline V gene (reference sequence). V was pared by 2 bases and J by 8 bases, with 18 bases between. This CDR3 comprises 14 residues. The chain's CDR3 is CAWSFRRGLGGYTF. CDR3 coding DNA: TGTGCCTGGAGTTTCCGCAGGGGCTTGGGAGGCTACACCTTC.

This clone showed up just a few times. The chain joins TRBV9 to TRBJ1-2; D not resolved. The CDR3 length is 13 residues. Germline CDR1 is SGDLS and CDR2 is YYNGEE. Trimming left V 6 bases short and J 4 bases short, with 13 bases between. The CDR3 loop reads CASTTYGVYGYTF. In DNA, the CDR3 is TGTGCCAGCACAACTTACGGGGTCTATGGCTACACCTTC.

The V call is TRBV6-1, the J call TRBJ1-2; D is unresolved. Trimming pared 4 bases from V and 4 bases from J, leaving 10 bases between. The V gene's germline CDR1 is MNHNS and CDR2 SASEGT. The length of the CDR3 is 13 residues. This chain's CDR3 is CASSAGIAYGYTF. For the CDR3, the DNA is TGTGCCAGCAGTGCTGGGATCGCCTATGGCTACACCTTC.

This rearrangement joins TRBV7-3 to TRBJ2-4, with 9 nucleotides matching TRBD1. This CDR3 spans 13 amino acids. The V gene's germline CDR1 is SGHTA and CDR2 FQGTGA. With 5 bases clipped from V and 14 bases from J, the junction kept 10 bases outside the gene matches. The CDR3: CASSLPDGTGKYF. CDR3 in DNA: TGTGCCAGCAGCCTCCCTGACGGGACAGGGAAGTACTTC.

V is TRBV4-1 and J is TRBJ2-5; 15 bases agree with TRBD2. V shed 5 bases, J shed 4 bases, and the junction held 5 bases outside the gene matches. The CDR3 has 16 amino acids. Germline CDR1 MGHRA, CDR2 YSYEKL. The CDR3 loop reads CASSVRTSGGGETQYF. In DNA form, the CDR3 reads TGCGCCAGCAGCGTCCGGACTAGCGGGGGGGGAGAGACCCAGTACTTC.

CDR3 in DNA: TGTGCCAGCAGCTTAGCGAGTGGAAGTCTCTCCTACGAGCAGTACTTC. It is translated as CASSLASGSLSYEQYF. The chain uses TRBV7-8 and TRBJ2-7; no reliable D call. From germline, CDR1 is SGHVS and CDR2 FQNEAQ. V lost 0 bases and J 0 bases, leaving 12 bases between the germline ends. The CDR3 sequence is 16 residues long.

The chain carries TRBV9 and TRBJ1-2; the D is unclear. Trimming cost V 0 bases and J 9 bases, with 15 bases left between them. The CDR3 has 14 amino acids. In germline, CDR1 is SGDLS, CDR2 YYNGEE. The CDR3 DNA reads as TGTGCCAGCAGCGTAGCATTTGTGGAGGGCCGCTACACCTTC. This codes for CASSVAFVEGRYTF. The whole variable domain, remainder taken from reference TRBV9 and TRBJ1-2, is DSGVTQTPKHLITATGQRVTLRCSPRSGDLSVYWYQQSLDQGLQFLIQYYNGEERAKGNILERFSAQQFPDLHSELNLSSLELGDSALYFCASSVAFVEGRYTFGSGTRLTVV.

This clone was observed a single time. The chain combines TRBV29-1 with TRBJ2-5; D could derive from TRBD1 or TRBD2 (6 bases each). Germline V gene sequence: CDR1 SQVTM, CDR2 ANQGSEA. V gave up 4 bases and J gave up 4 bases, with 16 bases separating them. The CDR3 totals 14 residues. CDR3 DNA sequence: TGCAGCGTTGGGGGGGCGCCGTATTTAGAGACCCAGTACTTC. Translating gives CSVGGAPYLETQYF.

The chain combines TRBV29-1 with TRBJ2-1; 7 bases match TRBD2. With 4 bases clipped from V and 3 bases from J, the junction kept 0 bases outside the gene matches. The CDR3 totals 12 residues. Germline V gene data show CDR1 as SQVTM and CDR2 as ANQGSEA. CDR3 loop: CSVGDYYNEQFF. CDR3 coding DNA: TGCAGCGTTGGGGACTACTACAATGAGCAGTTCTTC.

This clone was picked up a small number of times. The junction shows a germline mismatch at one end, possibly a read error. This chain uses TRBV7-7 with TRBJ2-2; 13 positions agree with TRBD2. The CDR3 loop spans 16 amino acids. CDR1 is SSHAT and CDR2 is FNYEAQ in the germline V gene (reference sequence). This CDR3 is CASSSGLAGVNGELFF. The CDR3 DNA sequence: TGTGCTAGCAGCTCTGGACTAGCGGGGGTCAACGGGGAGCTGTTTTTT.

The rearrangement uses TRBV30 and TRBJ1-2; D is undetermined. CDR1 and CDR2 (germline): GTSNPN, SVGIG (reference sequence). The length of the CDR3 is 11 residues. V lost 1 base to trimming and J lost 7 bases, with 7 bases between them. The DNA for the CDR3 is TGTGCCTGGAGTGCCACAGCTGGCTACACCTTC. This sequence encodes CAWSATAGYTF.

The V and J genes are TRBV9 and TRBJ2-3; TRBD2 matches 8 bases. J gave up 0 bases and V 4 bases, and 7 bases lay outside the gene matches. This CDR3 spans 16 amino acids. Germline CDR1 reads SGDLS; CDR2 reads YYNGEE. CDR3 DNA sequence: TGTGCCAGCAGCTCCCAGCGGGGGCAAAGCACAGATACGCAGTATTTT. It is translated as CASSSQRGQSTDTQYF.

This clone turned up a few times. This CDR3 is CASSLVLLQGDYNEQFF. In DNA form, the CDR3 reads TGTGCCAGCAGCTTAGTTTTATTGCAGGGGGATTACAATGAGCAGTTCTTC. V and J are TRBV11-3 and TRBJ2-1; 7 nucleotides match TRBD1. Germline loops: CDR1 SGHNT, CDR2 YENEEA. CDR3 length: 17 amino acids. Trimming removed 1 base from V and 4 bases from J; junction bases left unmatched: 10.

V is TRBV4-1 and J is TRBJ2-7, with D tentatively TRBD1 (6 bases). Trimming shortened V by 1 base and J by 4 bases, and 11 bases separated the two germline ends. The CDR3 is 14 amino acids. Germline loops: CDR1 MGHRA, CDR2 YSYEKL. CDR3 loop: CASSQAGRGYEQYF. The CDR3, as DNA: TGCGCCAGCAGCCAAGCGGGCAGGGGTTACGAGCAGTACTTC.

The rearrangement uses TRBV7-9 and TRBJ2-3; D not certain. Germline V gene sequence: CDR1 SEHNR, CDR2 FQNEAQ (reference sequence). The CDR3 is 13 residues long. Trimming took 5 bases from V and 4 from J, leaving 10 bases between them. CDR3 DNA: TGTGCCAGCAGCGTCCCGGTGTCAGATACGCAGTATTTT. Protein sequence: CASSVPVSDTQYF.

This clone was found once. Here the CDR3 DNA reads TGTGCCACCCAGTATATGAGGGACCCCAAAAACATTCAGTACTTC. This translates into CATQYMRDPKNIQYF. The rearrangement joins TRBV19 to TRBJ2-4; D is possibly TRBD1 or TRBD2 (5 bases each). Germline CDR1 LNHDA, CDR2 SQIVND (reference sequence). This CDR3 is 15 amino acids long. V was trimmed by 10 bases and J by 2 bases, leaving 18 bases between them.

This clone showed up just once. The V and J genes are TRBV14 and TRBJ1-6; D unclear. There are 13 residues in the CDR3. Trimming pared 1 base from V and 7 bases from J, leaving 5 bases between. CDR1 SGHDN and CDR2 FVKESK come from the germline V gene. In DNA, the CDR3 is TGTGCCAGCAGCCAAGTCGAAAATTCACCCCTCCACTTT. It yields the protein CASSQVENSPLHF.

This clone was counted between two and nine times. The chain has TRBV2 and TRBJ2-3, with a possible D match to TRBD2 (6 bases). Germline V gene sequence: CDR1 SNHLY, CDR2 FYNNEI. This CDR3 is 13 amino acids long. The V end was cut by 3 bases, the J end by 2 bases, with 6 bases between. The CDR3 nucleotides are TGTGCCAGCAGTGAGCGGGACACAGATACGCAGTATTTT. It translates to CASSERDTDTQYF.

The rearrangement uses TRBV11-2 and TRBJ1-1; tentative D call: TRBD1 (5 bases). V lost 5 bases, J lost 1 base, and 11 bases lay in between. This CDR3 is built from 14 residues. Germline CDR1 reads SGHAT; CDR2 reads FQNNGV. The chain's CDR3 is CASSPDRTNTEAFF. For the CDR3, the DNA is TGTGCCAGCAGCCCAGACAGAACGAACACTGAAGCTTTCTTT.

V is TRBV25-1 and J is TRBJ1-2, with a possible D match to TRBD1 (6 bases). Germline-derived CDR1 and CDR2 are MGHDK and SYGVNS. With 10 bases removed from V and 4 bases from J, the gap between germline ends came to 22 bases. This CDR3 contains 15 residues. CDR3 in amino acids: CATTPQGPAAYGYTF. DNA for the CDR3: TGTGCCACCACTCCACAGGGCCCGGCCGCCTATGGCTACACCTTC.